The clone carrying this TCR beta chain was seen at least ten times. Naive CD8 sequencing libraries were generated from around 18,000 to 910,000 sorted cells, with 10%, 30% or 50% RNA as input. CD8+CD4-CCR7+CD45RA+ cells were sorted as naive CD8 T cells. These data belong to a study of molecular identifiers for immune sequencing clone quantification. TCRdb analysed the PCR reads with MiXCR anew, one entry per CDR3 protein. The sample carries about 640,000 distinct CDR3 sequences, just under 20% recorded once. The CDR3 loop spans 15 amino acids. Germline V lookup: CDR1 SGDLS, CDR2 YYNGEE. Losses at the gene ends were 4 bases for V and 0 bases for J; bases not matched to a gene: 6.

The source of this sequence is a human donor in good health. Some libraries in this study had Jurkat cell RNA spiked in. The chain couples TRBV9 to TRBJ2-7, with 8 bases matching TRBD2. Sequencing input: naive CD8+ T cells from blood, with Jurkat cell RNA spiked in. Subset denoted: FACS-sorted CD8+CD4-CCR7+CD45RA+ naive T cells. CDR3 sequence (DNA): TGTGCCAGCAGCTCCCTAGCGGGTGCCTCCTACGAGCAGTACTTC. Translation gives CASSSLAGASYEQYF.